This is a list of T cell receptor beta chains from one sample in a study of blood T cells in healthy people across ages. TCRdb called the 5' RACE reads again in MiXCR, with one record for every CDR3 protein. The top ten clones hold around 15% of a sample with 850,000 to 1,000,000 distinct CDR3 sequences, roughly 50% of them seen once. Material: blood. The receptor set was obtained from a man younger than 40 in good health. The conserved cysteine and the conserved F or W are not part of the CDR3 here. Fields, in order: V gene, clone size, J gene, CDR3 length, CDR3 protein. Only part of the rows carry a size: once, few, many, or a class if the clone is expanded.

TRBV5-5	many	TRBJ1-6	14	ASSLEGSTSNSPLH
TRBV20-1	-	TRBJ1-2	14	SASLIGAATNYGYT
TRBV20-1	few	TRBJ2-3	9	SVSRTDTQY
TRBV27	few	TRBJ2-7	13	ASSSGGGAKYEQY
TRBV2	-	TRBJ2-5	14	ASSPPTSGGSETQY
TRBV5-1	many	TRBJ2-1	13	ASSPDSYGGERQF
TRBV5-1	-	TRBJ2-7	13	ASGGGTSGDYEQY
TRBV6-6	-	TRBJ2-7	12	ASSKGQGGDEQY
TRBV10-3	few	TRBJ2-3	11	AISGQLADTQY
TRBV18	-	TRBJ2-5	12	ASSPETLPETQY
TRBV6-1	-	TRBJ1-2	15	ASSSTHGAVANYGYT
TRBV10-1	-	TRBJ2-3	14	ASSEGRNVDTDTQY
TRBV7-2	few	TRBJ1-2	12	ASSPGESFSGYT
TRBV4-3	-	TRBJ2-5	12	ASSQGDRAMEQY
TRBV7-9	-	TRBJ1-5	14	ASSLSPGAGDQPQH
TRBV6-5	-	-	10	ASSYRGNEQY
TRBV6-1	few	TRBJ1-1	12	ASTSGGTDTEAF
TRBV6-6	few	TRBJ1-1	9	ASSTRTEAF
TRBV29-1	-	TRBJ2-5	11	SGFRDRQETQY
TRBV6-2/TRBV6-3	-	TRBJ1-2	14	ASNDPEMGQIYGYT
TRBV2	-	TRBJ2-1	14	ASSVEVGLAYNEQF
TRBV18	-	TRBJ2-1	11	ATYGETGGEQF
TRBV10-3	many	TRBJ2-7	11	AIRTRDGYEQY
TRBV6-2/TRBV6-3	-	TRBJ1-2	11	ASSRGQGSGYT